This TCR beta chain was observed in a study of blood T cell repertoires in COVID-19. Study-wide background: PBMCs, B-cell-depleted T cells, or T cells were the source of the cDNA or gDNA that made up the material.

This clone has just a few counts. CDR1 and CDR2 from the germline V gene are MNHEY and SMNVEV (reference sequence). The CDR3 contains 15 residues. Trimming left V 1 base short and J 6 bases short, with 13 bases between. Seattle-derived patients entered the study during active infection and were followed longitudinally. Original analysis: The authors estimated nucleated cell counts from reference gene primer amplification. Clones were read by immunoSEQ multiplex PCR, and TCRdb kept only the in-frame ones, dropping some. Clonal size and the V and J genes are those of that table, whereas D and trimming came from the DNA. The sample carries about 190,000 clones, roughly three quarters recorded once.

Sequencing used peripheral blood. The source is a woman aged 80 or over with COVID-19, enrolled during active disease. The V gene is TRBV27, the J gene TRBJ1-5, with D maybe TRBD1 (5 bases). The CDR3 bases are TGTGCCAGCAGTTTATTCATGGGGGGAGGTCAGCCCCAGCATTTT. Amino acid sequence: CASSLFMGGGQPQHF.